This record covers a single T cell receptor beta chain. Its antigen remains unidentified. The entry originates in a study of identical twins. Study-level points and caveats: Fewer insertions marked abundant cord blood beta clonotypes; young adult naive trended weakly, memory not at all. Weaker excess sharing between twins was seen in beta out-of-frame sequences.

Healthy Caucasians provided all donations. Germline V lookup: CDR1 MGHDK, CDR2 SYGVNS. The CDR3 covers 14 residues. Deletions cut 2 bases from V and 4 bases from J, with 11 bases between. MiXCR, applied by TCRdb to the 5' RACE reads, yields one record per CDR3 protein. The sample yields some 790,000 distinct CDR3 sequences, around a sixth seen once. The same sample was also studied in work on T cells expressing NK-cell markers.

The source of this sequence is a young woman in good health. Sequencing was performed on PBMCs. This sequence joins TRBV25-1 and TRBJ1-1, with D hard to call. The CDR3 sequence: CASSERASGTEAFF. CDR3 DNA sequence: TGTGCCAGCAGTGAAAGGGCCTCGGGCACTGAAGCTTTCTTT.